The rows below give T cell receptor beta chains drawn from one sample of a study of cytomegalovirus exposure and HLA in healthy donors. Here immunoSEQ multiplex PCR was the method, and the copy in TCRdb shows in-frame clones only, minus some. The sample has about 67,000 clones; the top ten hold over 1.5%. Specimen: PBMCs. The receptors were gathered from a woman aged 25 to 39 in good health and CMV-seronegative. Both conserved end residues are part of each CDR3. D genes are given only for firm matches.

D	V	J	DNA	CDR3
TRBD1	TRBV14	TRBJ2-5	TGTGCCAGCAGCCAAGCCCCGGGACAGCAAGAGACCCAGTACTTC	CASSQAPGQQETQYF
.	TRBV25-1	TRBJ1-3	TGTGCCAGCAGTGGTAGAGCTGGAAACACCATATATTTT	CASSGRAGNTIYF
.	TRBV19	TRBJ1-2	TGTGCCAGTAGTGGGGCAGTAGCTAACTATGGCTACACCTTC	CASSGAVANYGYTF
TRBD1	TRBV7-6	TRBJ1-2	TGTGCCAGCAGCTTAGCAGGGGGCAGCGGCTACACCTTC	CASSLAGGSGYTF
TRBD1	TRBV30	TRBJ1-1	TGTGCCTGGAGTGCTGTAGGTCAGGGGGCGAGTGAAGCTTTCTTT	CAWSAVGQGASEAFF
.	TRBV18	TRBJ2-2	TGTGCCAGCTCACCGAGCCTTAACACCGGGGAGCTGTTTTTT	CASSPSLNTGELFF
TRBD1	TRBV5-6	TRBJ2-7	TGTGCCAGCAGCTTGAGTGGGACAGACTACGAGCAGTACTTC	CASSLSGTDYEQYF
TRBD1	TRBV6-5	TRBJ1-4	TGTGCCAGCAGTTACTCGAACCAGGGGGCGGGGAAACTGTTTTTT	CASSYSNQGAGKLFF
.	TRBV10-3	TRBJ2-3	TGTGCCATCGGCGAGACTCACACAGATACGCAGTATTTT	CAIGETHTDTQYF
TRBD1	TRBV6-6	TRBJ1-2	TGTGCCAGCAGCCCGACAGGGCTTCAGGGCTACACCTTC	CASSPTGLQGYTF
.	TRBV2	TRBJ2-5	TGTGCCAGCAGTGGGGTTCGGGGAGAGACCCAGTACTTC	CASSGVRGETQYF
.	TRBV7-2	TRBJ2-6	TGTGCCAGCAGGGGAGAGGTTTCTGGGGCCAACGTCCTGACTTTC	CASRGEVSGANVLTF
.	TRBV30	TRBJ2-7	TGTGCCTGGAAAAGGCGGGACTCCTACGAGCAGTACTTC	CAWKRRDSYEQYF
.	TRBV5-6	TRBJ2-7	TGTGCCAGCAGCTCCCTGGACGGGAGTGTCCACGAGCAGTACTTC	CASSSLDGSVHEQYF
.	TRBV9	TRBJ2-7	TGTGCCAGCAGCGTAGCCCCTTATTCTCAGGGCTACGAGCAGTACTTC	CASSVAPYSQGYEQYF
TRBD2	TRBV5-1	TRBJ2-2	TGCGCCAGCCTAGCGGGAGGGCCAACCGGGGAGCTGTTTTTT	CASLAGGPTGELFF
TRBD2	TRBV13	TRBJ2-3	TGTGCCAGCAGCTTAAGAGGGGGAGAAGCGGGAGTCTACACAGATACGCAGTATTTT	CASSLRGGEAGVYTDTQYF
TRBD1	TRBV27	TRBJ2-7	TGTGCCAGCAGTTTCGGACAGGGTCCCTACGAGCAGTACTTC	CASSFGQGPYEQYF
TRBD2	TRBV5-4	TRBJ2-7	TGTGCCAGCAGCTTGGGGCAGGGCACCGGACTCGGCGGGAGGACGTACGAGCAGTACTTC	CASSLGQGTGLGGRTYEQYF
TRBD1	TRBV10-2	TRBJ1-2	TGCGCCACCAGGACAGGGGAGAACTATGGCTACACCTTC	CATRTGENYGYTF
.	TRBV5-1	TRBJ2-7	TGCGCCAGCAGCTTGGTGGGCGGGGAAGGCGAGCAGTACTTC	CASSLVGGEGEQYF
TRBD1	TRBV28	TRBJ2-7	TGTGCCAGCAGTTCTCCGGGGACAGATACCTACGAGCAGTACTTC	CASSSPGTDTYEQYF
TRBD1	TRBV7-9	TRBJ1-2	TGTGCCAGCAGCTTGCCAGGGGGCTTGGGCTACACCTTC	CASSLPGGLGYTF
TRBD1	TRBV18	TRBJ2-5	TGTGCCTTCCGCAGGGGGCCGGAAGAGACCCAGTACTTC	CAFRRGPEETQYF
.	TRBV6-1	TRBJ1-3	TGTGCCAGCCTCTGGACAGCCTCTGGAAACACCATATATTTT	CASLWTASGNTIYF
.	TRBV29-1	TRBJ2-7	TGCAGCGTTGAGAGGCCAGGGAGGTACGAGCAGTACTTC	CSVERPGRYEQYF
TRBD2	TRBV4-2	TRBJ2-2	TGTGCCAGCAGCCAACCAATCGGGGGACTAGCGGAGAACACCGGGGAGCTGTTTTTT	CASSQPIGGLAENTGELFF
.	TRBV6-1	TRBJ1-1	TGTGCCAGCACTTCGGAGGGGGGGACTGAAGCTTTCTTT	CASTSEGGTEAFF
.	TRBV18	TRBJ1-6	TGTGCCAGCGCGCAGACAGGATCATCCTATAATTCACCCCTCCACTTT	CASAQTGSSYNSPLHF
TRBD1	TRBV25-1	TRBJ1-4	TGTGCCAGCAGTGAACCACAGGGGGCAGGAGAAAAACTGTTTTTT	CASSEPQGAGEKLFF
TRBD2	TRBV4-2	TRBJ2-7	TGTGCCAGCAGCCAAGAAGGGATGGGGGGGAGCGCCTACGAGCAGTACTTC	CASSQEGMGGSAYEQYF
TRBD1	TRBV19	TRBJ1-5	TGTGCCAGTAGTCTATTTTCCGGGACAGGGGGCACTCAGCCCCAGCATTTT	CASSLFSGTGGTQPQHF